The rows below give T cell receptor beta chains drawn from one sample of a study of technical replicates of blood from a few donors. This table comes from immunoSEQ multiplex PCR, and its TCRdb copy is limited to in-frame clones, with some not included. The table has 70,000 to 95,000 clones, approximately 97% seen once. Sequencing was performed on T cells isolated from PBMCs. These receptors were obtained from a human donor in good health. Both conserved end residues are trimmed from each CDR3.

v_call: TRBV7-8; j_call: TRBJ2-1; cdr3_aa: ASSFSGRPNEQF
v_call: TRBV15; j_call: TRBJ2-7; cdr3_aa: ATSRVAGLARSYEQY
v_call: TRBV2; j_call: TRBJ1-1; cdr3_aa: ASKTGSREAF
v_call: TRBV28; j_call: TRBJ2-7; cdr3_aa: ASSFPAGGSYEQY
v_call: TRBV27; j_call: TRBJ1-4; cdr3_aa: ASSPRQGPTTNEKLF
v_call: TRBV4-1; j_call: TRBJ2-5; cdr3_aa: ASSPWTTQETQY
v_call: TRBV11-2; j_call: TRBJ2-1; cdr3_aa: ASSLAGTEQF
v_call: TRBV4-2; j_call: TRBJ2-1; cdr3_aa: ASSPDSDYNEQF
v_call: TRBV28; j_call: TRBJ2-1; cdr3_aa: ASGAESVF
v_call: TRBV6-1; j_call: TRBJ1-5; cdr3_aa: ASSELTVNQPQH
v_call: TRBV6-1; j_call: TRBJ1-4; cdr3_aa: ASSGGTATNEKLF
v_call: TRBV5-4; j_call: TRBJ2-7; cdr3_aa: ASSYDSSYEQY
v_call: TRBV14; j_call: TRBJ1-1; cdr3_aa: ASSQRNRDRVNTEAF